Sequencing of this TCR beta chain was carried out in a study of breast tumors, draining lymph nodes, adjacent tissues listed by TCRdb under 2016. Some background on the complete study: The study compared TCR beta repertoires across tumor, adjacent nontumor tissue and axillary lymph nodes from breast cancer patients. In human breast cancer, the study set out to assess how tumor, surrounding tissue and draining lymph node repertoires relate to one another and whether T cells might be exchanged between them.

The junction carries 11 bases between V and J, which are trimmed by 8 bases and 3 bases respectively. Including both end residues, the CDR3 is 12 amino acids long. Just the 36-base CDR3 DNA is kept, in frame starting at base 1. CDR1 and CDR2, per the germline V gene, are MDHEN and SYDVKM. To note about this clonotype: Its antigen target is currently unknown. Being one base from a much bigger clone, this may be a read error. The missing conserved phenylalanine or tryptophan at the end of this CDR3 makes a read error likely.

These reads were obtained on an Illumina HiSeq 2000. Multiplex PCR amplification was used to generate the TCR beta chain libraries. High-throughput sequencing was used to analyze the amplified TCR beta chain products. Clones were called with MiXCR by TCRdb after fastp trimmed the public reads at Q25, and only in-frame beta chains were retained. Identical CDR3 proteins give one entry, which carries the most common genes and DNA. The table for this sample lists around 25,000 distinct CDR3 sequences; roughly a quarter of them were counted only once. Approximately 15% of the sample rests with the top ten. Overall study results and their limits: Tumor T-cell repertoires showed less diversity than lymph node repertoires and more diversity than nontumor tissue repertoires, and tumor T-cell repertoires showed preferential V and J gene usage. The data were considered consistent with the idea that most tumor T cells come from the lymph node and then expand in tumor tissue. Tumor and nontumor tissue repertoires were significantly more similar in luminal-like than in basal-like breast cancer. Rather than being directly demonstrated, the conclusion that tumor T cells originate in lymph nodes was presented as consistent with a hypothesis.

The rearranged segments are TRBV28 and TRBJ2-7; TRBD2 is perhaps the D gene, given 5 matching bases. The TCR originated in a female donor with breast cancer. Some clones in this sample may be carry-over from other donors' samples. Sequenced sample: breast tumor tissue. The nucleotide sequence reads TGTGCCAGCGGGAGCTCAGACTACGAGCAGTACATC. This yields the protein CASGSSDYEQYI.